The rows below give T cell receptor beta chains drawn from one sample of a study of cytomegalovirus exposure and HLA in healthy donors. The data were produced by immunoSEQ multiplex PCR, yet TCRdb's version contains in-frame clones alone and is incomplete. Among 100,000 to 150,000 clones, around three quarters were seen once, and the ten largest hold about 1.8%. Sequences were obtained from PBMCs. The source of these receptors is a woman aged 45-65 years in good health and CMV-seronegative. CDR3s include the opening cysteine and the closing phenylalanine or tryptophan. A D gene is named only where the DNA matches it firmly. Size values are once, few and many counts, or a class for expanded clones, and some rows have none.

d_call,v_call,clone_size,j_call,cdr3_aa,cdr3_nt
.,TRBV9,.,TRBJ1-1,CASSQTQGPMNTEAFF,TGTGCCAGCAGCCAAACACAGGGACCAATGAACACTGAAGCTTTCTTT
TRBD2,TRBV27,.,TRBJ2-7,CASSGAGASYEQYF,TGTGCCAGCAGTGGAGCGGGAGCCTCCTACGAGCAGTACTTC
TRBD1,TRBV4-3,.,TRBJ2-3,CASSQRDRESTDTQYF,TGCGCCAGCAGCCAGAGGGACAGGGAGAGCACAGATACGCAGTATTTT
.,TRBV2,.,TRBJ2-4,CASQFRRDTQYF,TGTGCCAGCCAGTTCCGCCGGGACACCCAGTACTTC
TRBD2,TRBV6-6,.,TRBJ2-1,CATPRKLAGVNEQFF,TGTGCCACCCCCCGAAAACTAGCGGGAGTCAATGAGCAGTTCTTC
.,TRBV7-8,.,TRBJ2-2,CASSPDSHTGELFF,TGTGCCAGCAGCCCCGACAGCCACACCGGGGAGCTGTTTTTT
.,TRBV18,.,TRBJ2-3,CASSPEGRQGTDTQYF,TGTGCCAGCTCACCAGAGGGGAGACAGGGCACAGATACGCAGTATTTT
.,TRBV19,.,TRBJ1-5,CASSMVGYSNQPQHF,TGTGCCAGTAGTATGGTGGGCTATAGCAATCAGCCCCAGCATTTT
.,TRBV10-3,.,TRBJ2-6,CAIAGDMVRVVTF,TGTGCCATCGCGGGGGACATGGTACGAGTCGTGACTTTC
.,TRBV5-1,.,TRBJ1-4,CASSTRVNEKLFF,TGCGCCAGCAGCACTAGGGTTAATGAAAAACTGTTTTTT
TRBD1,TRBV27,.,TRBJ2-5,CASSTRTGETQYF,TGTGCCAGCAGTACGAGGACAGGAGAGACCCAGTACTTC
.,TRBV6-1,.,TRBJ2-4,CASREDPAKNIQYF,TGTGCCAGCAGGGAGGACCCAGCCAAAAACATTCAGTACTTC
TRBD2,TRBV29-1,.,TRBJ2-7,CSVEGGGRVYEQYF,TGCAGCGTTGAAGGGGGGGGACGGGTCTACGAGCAGTACTTC
TRBD1,TRBV27,few,TRBJ2-3,CASGRQGSRTDTQYF,TGTGCCAGCGGTCGACAGGGGAGTAGGACAGATACGCAGTATTTT
TRBD1,TRBV10-3,.,TRBJ1-1,CAISGTGRGTEAFF,TGTGCCATCAGTGGGACAGGGAGAGGGACTGAAGCTTTCTTT
TRBD1,TRBV7-8,once,TRBJ2-5,CASSLQGAGETQYF,TGTGCCAGCAGCTTACAGGGGGCTGGGGAGACCCAGTACTTC
.,TRBV25-1,.,TRBJ2-2,CASTGAGELFF,TGTGCCAGCACAGGGGCCGGGGAGCTGTTTTTT
TRBD1,TRBV29-1,.,TRBJ2-7,CSTNGDRGDEQYF,TGCAGCACGAACGGGGACAGGGGTGACGAGCAGTACTTC
TRBD2,TRBV5-5,few,TRBJ2-7,CASSPRLAGDSYEQYF,TGTGCCAGCAGCCCACGGCTAGCGGGAGATTCCTACGAGCAGTACTTC
.,TRBV30,few,TRBJ2-3,CAWSVRRGGLIGTDTQYF,TGTGCCTGGAGTGTACGGAGGGGGGGTTTAATTGGGACAGATACGCAGTATTTT
TRBD2,TRBV9,.,TRBJ2-2,CASSVEGGKAGELFF,TGTGCCAGCAGCGTAGAGGGAGGGAAGGCCGGGGAGCTGTTTTTT
.,TRBV5-8,once,TRBJ2-3,CASSLIRGRPDTQYF,TGTGCCAGCAGCTTAATCCGGGGAAGACCAGATACGCAGTATTTT
.,TRBV6-1,.,TRBJ1-5,CASSQADPGQLPWPQHF,TGTGCCAGCAGTCAAGCCGACCCGGGACAACTACCCTGGCCCCAGCATTTT
.,TRBV7-3,.,TRBJ2-1,CASSLRLQLIERADNEQFF,TGTGCCAGCAGCTTAAGACTACAGCTGATAGAGAGGGCAGACAATGAGCAGTTCTTC
.,TRBV18,.,TRBJ1-1,CASSPLKGGNTEAFF,TGTGCCAGCTCACCACTGAAGGGAGGGAACACTGAAGCTTTCTTT
.,TRBV10-3,.,TRBJ1-1,CAISDRVMRTEAFF,TGTGCCATCAGTGACAGGGTTATGAGGACTGAAGCTTTCTTT
.,TRBV7-9,.,TRBJ2-1,CASSFRSSSYNEQFF,TGTGCCAGCAGCTTCCGGTCATCTTCCTACAATGAGCAGTTCTTC
.,TRBV10-3,.,TRBJ1-1,CAISARRDTEAFF,TGTGCCATCAGTGCCAGGAGGGACACTGAAGCTTTCTTT
TRBD2,TRBV19,.,TRBJ2-3,CASSRLLAGGTDTQYF,TGTGCCAGTAGTAGGCTCCTAGCGGGAGGCACAGATACGCAGTATTTT
TRBD2,TRBV19,.,TRBJ2-3,CASSLSGAGVTDTQYF,TGTGCCAGTAGCCTCTCGGGAGCGGGAGTAACAGATACGCAGTATTTT
.,TRBV15,.,TRBJ1-1,CATSRTETEAFF,TGTGCCACCAGCAGGACAGAGACTGAAGCTTTCTTT
TRBD1,TRBV29-1,.,TRBJ2-1,CSGRGGQGAYNEQFF,TGCAGCGGGAGGGGGGGACAGGGGGCCTACAATGAGCAGTTCTTC
TRBD1,TRBV4-2,few,TRBJ1-1,CASSLNRGVNTEAFF,TGTGCCAGCAGCCTAAACAGGGGGGTGAACACTGAAGCTTTCTTT
TRBD1,TRBV29-1,.,TRBJ1-2,CSVGQTGASLGYPF,TGCAGCGTTGGTCAGACAGGGGCATCATTGGGCTACCCCTTC
TRBD2,TRBV30,.,TRBJ2-5,CAWSPPAGEETQYF,TGTGCCTGGAGTCCCCCGGCGGGAGAAGAGACCCAGTACTTC
TRBD1,TRBV30,few,TRBJ1-5,CAWSVGGQGNQPQHF,TGTGCCTGGAGTGTAGGAGGACAGGGTAATCAGCCCCAGCATTTT
TRBD1,TRBV6-5,.,TRBJ2-3,CASSRQGADTQYF,TGTGCCAGCAGCCGACAGGGAGCGGATACGCAGTATTTT
TRBD1,TRBV29-1,.,TRBJ1-5,CSASQGQGYQPQHF,TGCAGCGCCTCCCAGGGACAGGGATATCAGCCCCAGCATTTT
.,TRBV28,.,TRBJ2-2,CASSLIQGGEKPGELFF,TGTGCCAGCAGTTTAATCCAGGGGGGCGAAAAACCCGGGGAGCTGTTTTTT
.,TRBV27,.,TRBJ2-6,CASSTTGGANVLTF,TGTGCCAGCAGCACAACAGGGGGGGCCAACGTCCTGACTTTC
TRBD1,TRBV28,.,TRBJ1-4,CASSLGTGGANEKLFF,TGTGCCAGCAGTCTAGGGACAGGGGGGGCTAATGAAAAACTGTTTTTT
TRBD1,TRBV27,.,TRBJ1-2,CASSSGQGIYGYTF,TGTGCCAGCAGTTCCGGACAGGGGATATATGGCTACACCTTC
TRBD2,TRBV7-3,.,TRBJ2-1,CASAGGTGYEQFF,TGTGCCAGCGCGGGGGGAACAGGGTACGAGCAGTTCTTC
TRBD1,TRBV9,.,TRBJ1-1,CASSEGAVGATEAFF,TGTGCCAGCAGCGAGGGGGCCGTGGGGGCCACTGAAGCTTTCTTT
.,TRBV7-3,few,TRBJ2-3,CASSRSDGRETQYF,TGTGCCAGCAGCCGTTCGGACGGGCGGGAAACGCAGTATTTT